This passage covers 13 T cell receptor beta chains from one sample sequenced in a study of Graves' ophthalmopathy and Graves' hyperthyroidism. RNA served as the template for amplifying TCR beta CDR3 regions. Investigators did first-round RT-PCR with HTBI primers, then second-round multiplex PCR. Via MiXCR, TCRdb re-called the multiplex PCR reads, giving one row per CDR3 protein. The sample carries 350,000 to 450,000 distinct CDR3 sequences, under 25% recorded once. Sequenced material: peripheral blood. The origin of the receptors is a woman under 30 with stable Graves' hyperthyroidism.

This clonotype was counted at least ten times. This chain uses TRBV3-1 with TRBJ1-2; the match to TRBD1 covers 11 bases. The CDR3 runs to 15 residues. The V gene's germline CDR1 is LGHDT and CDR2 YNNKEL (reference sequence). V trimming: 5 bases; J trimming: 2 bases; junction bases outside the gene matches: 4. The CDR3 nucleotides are TGTGCCAGCAGCGGGACAGGGGGGGACAACTATGGCTACACCTTC. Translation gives CASSGTGGDNYGYTF.

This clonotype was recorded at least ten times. The CDR3 region has the DNA TGTGCCAGCAGTTTTTACGCGGGGGAGGGCATTCAGTACTTC. Protein product: CASSFYAGEGIQYF. The chain combines TRBV12-3 or TRBV12-4 with TRBJ2-4; 7 bases are a match to TRBD2. The J segment lost 9 bases and the V segment lost 3 bases, leaving 8 bases of the junction unmatched. The CDR3 consists of 14 residues.

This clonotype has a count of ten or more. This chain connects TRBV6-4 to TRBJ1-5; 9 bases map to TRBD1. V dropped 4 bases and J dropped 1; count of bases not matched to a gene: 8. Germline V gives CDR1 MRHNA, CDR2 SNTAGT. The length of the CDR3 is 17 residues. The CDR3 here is CASSALLGQGSNQPQHF. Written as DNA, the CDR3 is TGTGCCAGCAGTGCTCTCCTGGGACAGGGAAGCAATCAGCCCCAGCATTTT.

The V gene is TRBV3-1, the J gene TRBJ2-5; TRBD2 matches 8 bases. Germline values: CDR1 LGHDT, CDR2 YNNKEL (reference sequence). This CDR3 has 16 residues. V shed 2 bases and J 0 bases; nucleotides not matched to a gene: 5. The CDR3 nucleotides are TGTGCCAGCAGCCAACCGCATAGCGGGGACCAAGAGACCCAGTACTTC. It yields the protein CASSQPHSGDQETQYF.

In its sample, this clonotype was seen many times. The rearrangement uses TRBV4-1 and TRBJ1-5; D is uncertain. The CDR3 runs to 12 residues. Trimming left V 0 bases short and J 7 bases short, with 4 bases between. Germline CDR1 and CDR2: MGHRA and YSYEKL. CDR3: CASSQDRQPQHF. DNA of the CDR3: TGCGCCAGCAGCCAAGATCGCCAGCCCCAGCATTTT.

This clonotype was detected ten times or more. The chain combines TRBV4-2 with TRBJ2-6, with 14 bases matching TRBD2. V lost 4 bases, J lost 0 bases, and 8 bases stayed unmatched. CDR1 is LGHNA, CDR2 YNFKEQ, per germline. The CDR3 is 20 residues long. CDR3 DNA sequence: TGTGCCAGCAGCCCTGGGACTAGCGGGGGCCTGATCTCTGGGGCCAACGTCCTGACTTTC. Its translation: CASSPGTSGGLISGANVLTF.

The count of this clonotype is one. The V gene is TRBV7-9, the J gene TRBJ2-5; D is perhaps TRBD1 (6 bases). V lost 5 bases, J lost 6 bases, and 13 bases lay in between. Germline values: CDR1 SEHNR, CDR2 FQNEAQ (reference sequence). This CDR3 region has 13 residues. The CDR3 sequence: CASSTTGSKTQYF. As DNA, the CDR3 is TGTGCCAGCAGCACCACAGGGAGTAAGACCCAGTACTTC.

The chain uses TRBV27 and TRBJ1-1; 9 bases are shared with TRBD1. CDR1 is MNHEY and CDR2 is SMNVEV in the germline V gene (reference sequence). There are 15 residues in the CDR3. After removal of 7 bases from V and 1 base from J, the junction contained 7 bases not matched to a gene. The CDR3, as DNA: TGTGCCAGCACCTTGGGACAGGGAAGGAACACTGAAGCTTTCTTT. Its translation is CASTLGQGRNTEAFF.

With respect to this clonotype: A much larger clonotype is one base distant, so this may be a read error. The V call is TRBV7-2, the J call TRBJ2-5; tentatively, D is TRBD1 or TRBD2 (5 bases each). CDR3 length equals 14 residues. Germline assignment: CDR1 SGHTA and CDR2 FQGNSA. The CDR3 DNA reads TGTGCCAGCAGCTTTAGGAGGCAGGGAGAGACCAAGTACTTC. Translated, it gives CASSFRRQGETKYF.

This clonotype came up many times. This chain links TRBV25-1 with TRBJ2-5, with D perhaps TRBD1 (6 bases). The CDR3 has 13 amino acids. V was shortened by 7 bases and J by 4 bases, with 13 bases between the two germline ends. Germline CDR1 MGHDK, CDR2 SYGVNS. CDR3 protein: CASTTGTGETQYF. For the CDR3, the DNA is TGTGCCAGCACTACAGGGACCGGAGAGACCCAGTACTTC.

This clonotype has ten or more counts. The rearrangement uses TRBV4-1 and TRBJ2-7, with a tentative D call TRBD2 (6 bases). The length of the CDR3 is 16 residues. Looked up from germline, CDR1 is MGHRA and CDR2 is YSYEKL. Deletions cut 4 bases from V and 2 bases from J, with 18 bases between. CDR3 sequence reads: CASSPTAGGGTYEQYF. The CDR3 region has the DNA TGCGCCAGCAGCCCTACCGCGGGTGGCGGGACCTACGAGCAGTACTTC.

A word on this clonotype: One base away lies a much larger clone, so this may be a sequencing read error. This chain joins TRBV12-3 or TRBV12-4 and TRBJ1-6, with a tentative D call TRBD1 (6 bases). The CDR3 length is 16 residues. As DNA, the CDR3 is TGTGCCAGCAGTTTAGACCCGGGGGCCCCTAATTCACCCTTCCACTTT. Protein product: CASSLDPGAPNSPFHF.

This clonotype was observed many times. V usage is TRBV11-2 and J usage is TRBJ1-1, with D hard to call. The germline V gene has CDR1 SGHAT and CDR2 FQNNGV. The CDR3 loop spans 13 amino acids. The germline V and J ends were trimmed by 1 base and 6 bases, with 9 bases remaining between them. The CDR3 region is CASSLVGWAEAFF. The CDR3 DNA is TGTGCCAGCAGCTTAGTTGGGTGGGCTGAAGCTTTCTTT.